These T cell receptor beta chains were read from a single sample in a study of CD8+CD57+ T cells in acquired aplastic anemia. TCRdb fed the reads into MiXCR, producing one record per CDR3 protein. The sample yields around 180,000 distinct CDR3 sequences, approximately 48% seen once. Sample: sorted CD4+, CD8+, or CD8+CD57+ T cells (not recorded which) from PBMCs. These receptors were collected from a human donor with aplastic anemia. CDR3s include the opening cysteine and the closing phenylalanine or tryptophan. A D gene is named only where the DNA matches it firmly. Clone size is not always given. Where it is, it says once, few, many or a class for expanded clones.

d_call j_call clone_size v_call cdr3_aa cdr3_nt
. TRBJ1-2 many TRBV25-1 CASSKALGYGYTF TGTGCCAGCAGTAAGGCTCTCGGCTATGGCTACACCTTC
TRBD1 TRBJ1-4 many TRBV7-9 CASGGGREKLFF TGTGCCAGTGGAGGGGGCCGTGAAAAACTGTTTTTT
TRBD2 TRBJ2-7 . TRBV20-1 CSARGTSGTFYEQYF TGCAGTGCTAGGGGGACTAGCGGGACCTTCTACGAGCAGTACTTC
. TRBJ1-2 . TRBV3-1 CASSQWGASSGYTF TGTGCCAGCAGCCAGTGGGGGGCGAGTAGTGGCTACACCTTC
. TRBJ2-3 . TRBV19 CASSIGGGGTDTRYF TGTGCCAGTAGTATTGGGGGCGGGGGCACAGATACGCGGTATTTT
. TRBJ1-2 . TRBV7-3 CASSLEGSPNYGYTF TGTGCCAGCAGCTTAGAGGGGAGCCCTAACTATGGCTACACCTTC
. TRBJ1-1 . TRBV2 CASSEKSGRDTEAFF TGTGCCAGCAGTGAAAAGTCGGGCAGGGACACTGAAGCTTTCTTT
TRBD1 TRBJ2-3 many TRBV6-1 CASSRTGATDTQYF TGTGCCAGCAGTCGGACAGGGGCCACAGATACGCAGTATTTT
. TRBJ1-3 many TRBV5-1 CASSSALGNTIYF TGCGCCAGCAGCAGTGCTCTTGGAAACACCATATATTTT
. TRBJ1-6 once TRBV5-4 CASSPGAELNSPLHF TGTGCCAGCAGCCCAGGGGCTGAACTTAATTCACCCCTCCACTTT
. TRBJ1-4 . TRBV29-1 CSVLYRLNEKLFF TGCAGCGTTCTTTACAGACTCAATGAAAAACTGTTTTTT
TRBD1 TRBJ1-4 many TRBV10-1 CASSSDRGFEKLFF TGCGCCAGCAGTTCGGACAGGGGGTTTGAAAAACTGTTTTTT
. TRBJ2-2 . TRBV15 CATSKTREGGGELFF TGTGCCACCAGCAAGACCAGGGAAGGAGGCGGGGAGCTGTTTTTT
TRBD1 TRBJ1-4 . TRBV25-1 CASSDTGQGNEKLFF TGTGCCAGCAGTGATACGGGACAGGGTAATGAAAAACTGTTTTTT
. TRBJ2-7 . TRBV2 CASSSQTYEQYF TGTGCCAGCAGTTCACAGACCTACGAGCAGTACTTC
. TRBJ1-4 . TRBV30 CAWSVQSMGEKLFF TGTGCCTGGAGTGTACAGTCGATGGGTGAAAAACTGTTTTTT
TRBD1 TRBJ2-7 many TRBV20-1 CSAAHGQARYEQYF TGCAGTGCGGCCCACGGACAGGCTAGATACGAGCAGTACTTC
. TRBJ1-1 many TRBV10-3 CAISEAGADTEAFF TGTGCCATCAGTGAGGCAGGGGCTGACACTGAAGCTTTCTTT
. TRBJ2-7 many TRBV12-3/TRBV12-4 CASSPLALGFGEQYF TGTGCCAGCAGTCCCCTCGCTTTGGGCTTTGGGGAGCAGTACTTC
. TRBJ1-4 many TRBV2 CASRKSTPATNEKLFF TGTGCCAGCAGAAAGTCGACACCTGCAACTAATGAAAAACTGTTTTTT
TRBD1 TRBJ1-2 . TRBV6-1 CASRTGKTNYGYTF TGTGCCAGCAGGACAGGGAAGACTAACTATGGCTACACCTTC
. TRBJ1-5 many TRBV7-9 CASSSARYSNQPQHF TGTGCCAGCAGCTCGGCCAGGTATAGCAATCAGCCCCAGCATTTT
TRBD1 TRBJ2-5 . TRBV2 CASSYMTGGETQYF TGTGCCAGCAGTTATATGACAGGGGGAGAGACCCAGTACTTC
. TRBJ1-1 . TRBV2 CASSVYSEAFF TGTGCCAGCAGTGTGTACAGCGAAGCTTTCTTT
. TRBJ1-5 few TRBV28 CASSADSNQPQHF TGTGCCAGCAGTGCCGATAGCAATCAGCCCCAGCATTTT
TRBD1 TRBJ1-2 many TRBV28 CASGQGQGYGYTF TGTGCCAGCGGACAAGGACAGGGGTATGGCTACACCTTC
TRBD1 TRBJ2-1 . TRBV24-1 CATSDSGQGANEQFF TGTGCCACCAGTGATAGTGGACAGGGCGCCAATGAGCAGTTCTTC
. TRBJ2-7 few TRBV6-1 CASRPIPGQGLPSYEQYF TGTGCCAGCAGACCAATTCCGGGACAAGGGCTACCGTCCTACGAGCAGTACTTC